This T cell receptor (beta chain) appears in the sequencing data of a study of blood T cell repertoires in COVID-19. Whole-study context: PBMCs, B-cell-depleted T cells, or T cells were the source of the cDNA or gDNA that made up the material.

Libraries were prepared by immunoSEQ multiplex PCR; TCRdb keeps only in-frame clonotypes and omits some of them. The sample gives approximately 19,000 clones, roughly nine tenths of which show up once; approximately 5.6% is in the top ten. The V end lost 5 bases, the J end lost 7 bases, and 6 bases lay between the germline ends. Germline V CDR1 and CDR2: SNHLY, FYNNEI. The CDR3 sequence is 11 residues long. Sequencing input: peripheral blood. V gene TRBV2 combines with J gene TRBJ2-1; weak D call: TRBD2 (5 bases). The receptor comes from a human donor in a cohort sampled during active COVID-19. CDR3 in amino acids: CASSRENEQFF. CDR3 nucleotide sequence: TGTGCCAGCAGTCGGGAAAATGAGCAGTTCTTC.